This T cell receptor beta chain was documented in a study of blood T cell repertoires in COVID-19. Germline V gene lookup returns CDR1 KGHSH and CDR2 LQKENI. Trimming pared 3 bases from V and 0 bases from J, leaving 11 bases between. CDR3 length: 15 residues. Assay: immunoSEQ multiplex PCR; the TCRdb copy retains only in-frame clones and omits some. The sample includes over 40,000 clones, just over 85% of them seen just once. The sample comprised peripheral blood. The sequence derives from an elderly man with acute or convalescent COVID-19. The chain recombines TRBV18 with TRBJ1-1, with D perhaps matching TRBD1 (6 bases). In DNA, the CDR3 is TGTGCCAGCTCACCGAAGGACAGTTTGAACACTGAAGCTTTCTTT. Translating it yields CASSPKDSLNTEAFF.